Following are 30 T cell receptor beta chains from one sample sequenced in a study of T cells after posttransplantation cyclophosphamide. TCRdb keeps only in-frame clones here, not all; method: immunoSEQ multiplex PCR. The sample consists of around 3,600 clones, roughly 75% of them appearing once. Sampled 1 year posttransplant, controls received myeloablative marrow transplants, methotrexate and a calcineurin inhibitor. Source: PBMCs, taken after allogeneic stem cell transplant with calcineurin inhibitor and methotrexate. The receptors shown here come from a female patient in her 50s who received an allogeneic stem cell transplant from an unrelated donor, was CMV-positive, and had acute and chronic GVHD. Some T cells could come from the graft donor.

The genes are TRBV28 and TRBJ2-1; 9 nucleotides align to TRBD1. Germline assignment: CDR1 MDHEN and CDR2 SYDVKM. The junction had 5 bases not matched to a gene; V was cut back by 6 bases and J by 5 bases. The CDR3 has 14 amino acids. The CDR3 nucleotides are TGTGCCAGCAGCTTCCGGGACAGGGACAATGAGCAGTTCTTC. This gives the protein CASSFRDRDNEQFF.

This clone was counted only a few times. This chain connects TRBV7-9 to TRBJ1-1; the match to TRBD1 covers 8 bases. Germline values: CDR1 SEHNR, CDR2 FQNEAQ (reference sequence). This CDR3 has 16 amino acids. V lost 8 bases, J lost 0 bases, and 11 bases stayed unmatched. For the CDR3, the DNA is TGTGCCAGCCACCCCGTACAGGGGGGCATGAACACTGAAGCTTTCTTT. Encoded protein: CASHPVQGGMNTEAFF. Full variable domain (rest looked up from reference TRBV7-9 and TRBJ1-1): DTGVSQNPRHKITKRGQNVTFRCDPISEHNRLYWYRQTLGQGPEFLTYFQNEAQLEKSRLLSDRFSAERPKGSFSTLEIQRTEQGDSAMYLCASHPVQGGMNTEAFFGQGTRLTVV.

The chain uses TRBV2 and TRBJ2-7; D is perhaps TRBD2 (6 bases). Germline V CDR1 and CDR2: SNHLY, FYNNEI. The CDR3 contains 16 residues. V was trimmed by 8 bases and J by 3 bases, leaving 23 bases between them. The chain's CDR3 is CASGEDPAGLHYEQYF. DNA of the CDR3: TGTGCCAGCGGGGAGGACCCGGCTGGCCTCCACTACGAGCAGTACTTC.

V gene TRBV7-9 combines with J gene TRBJ2-7; D gene uncertain. The ends were cut back, 5 bases at V and 4 bases at J, with 9 bases in the middle. Germline-derived CDR1 and CDR2 are SEHNR and FQNEAQ (reference sequence). This CDR3 comprises 12 residues. CDR3 sequence (DNA): TGTGCCAGCAGCATGGGCTTTTACGAGCAGTACTTC. Its translation is CASSMGFYEQYF.

The chain employs TRBV6-1 and TRBJ1-5; D is unclear. Trimming left V 1 base short and J 7 bases short, with 8 bases between. The CDR3 spans 13 residues. Germline CDR1 is MNHNS and CDR2 is SASEGT. The chain's CDR3 is CASSEGGRQPQHF. The CDR3 DNA follows: TGTGCCAGCAGTGAAGGCGGGCGGCAGCCCCAGCATTTT.

The rearrangement uses TRBV2 and TRBJ1-4, with D perhaps TRBD1 (5 bases). Per the germline V gene, CDR1 is SNHLY and CDR2 is FYNNEI. The CDR3 runs 13 residues. The ends were cut back, 3 bases at V and 8 bases at J, with 10 bases in the middle. DNA of the CDR3: TGTGCCAGCAGTGACCAGGGTGGCGAAAAACTGTTTTTT. Encoded protein: CASSDQGGEKLFF.

This clone has just a few counts. The gene calls are TRBV5-6 and TRBJ2-7; 9 positions match TRBD1. The ends lost 2 bases at V and 1 base at J; junction bases unmatched: 4. There are 15 residues in the CDR3. Germline values: CDR1 SGHDT, CDR2 YYEEEE. This CDR3 reads CASSLGGQGSYEQYF. In nucleotides, the CDR3 is TGTGCCAGCAGCTTAGGGGGACAGGGATCCTACGAGCAGTACTTC.

The gene calls are TRBV5-1 and TRBJ1-2, with 9 bases aligning to TRBD1. J gave up 4 bases and V 0 bases, and 7 bases lay outside the gene matches. Germline-derived CDR1 and CDR2 are SGHRS and YFSETQ. The CDR3 sequence is 16 residues long. CDR3 protein: CASSLGHRGPSYGYTF. The DNA of the CDR3 is TGCGCCAGCAGCTTGGGCCACAGGGGGCCTAGCTATGGCTACACCTTC.

This clone was picked up one time. This chain joins TRBV7-3 and TRBJ2-4, with 7 bases that match TRBD2. Germline V gene data show CDR1 as SGHTA and CDR2 as FQGTGA. The V and J ends lost 6 bases and 6 bases, in that order; junction bases with no gene match: 11. The CDR3 runs 15 residues. CDR3 bases: TGTGCCAGCAGACTGGGAGGGAATAGGGGAAACATTCAGTACTTC. Translating it yields CASRLGGNRGNIQYF.

This chain uses TRBV6-5 with TRBJ1-5; no definite D call. The CDR3 extends over 13 amino acids. V lost 4 bases to trimming and J lost 3 bases, with 7 bases between them. The germline V gene encodes CDR1 MNHEY and CDR2 SVGAGI. In DNA form, the CDR3 reads TGTGCCAGCAGTTGGACTTACAATCAGCCCCAGCATTTT. Its protein product is CASSWTYNQPQHF.

The chain recombines TRBV11-2 with TRBJ2-3, with D hard to call. The germline gives CDR1 SGHAT, CDR2 FQNNGV. V shed 5 bases and J shed 5 bases, with 8 bases lying between them. The CDR3 is 12 amino acids. DNA of the CDR3: TGTGCCAGCAGCCCCCGTATAGATACGCAGTATTTT. It translates to CASSPRIDTQYF.

This clone is medium-sized by share. The rearrangement joins TRBV5-1 to TRBJ2-7; TRBD1 agrees at 9 bases. V lost 3 bases and J lost 6; bases outside the gene matches: 7. The CDR3 runs to 14 residues. CDR1 SGHRS and CDR2 YFSETQ come from the germline V gene. CDR3 loop: CASSWSGQGREQYF. Here the CDR3 DNA reads TGCGCCAGCAGCTGGTCGGGACAGGGACGCGAGCAGTACTTC. The full variable domain, its missing parts supplied by reference TRBV5-1 and TRBJ2-7, is KAGVTQTPRYLIKTRGQQVTLSCSPISGHRSVSWYQQTPGQGLQFLFEYFSETQRNKGNFPGRFSGRQFSNSRSEMNVSTLELGDSALYLCASSWSGQGREQYFGPGTRLTVT.

The J gene is TRBJ2-1, the V gene TRBV6-5; a possible D gene is TRBD2 (5 bases). The V end lost 4 bases, the J end lost 7 bases, and 20 bases lay between the germline ends. CDR3 length: 16 amino acids. Germline V gene data show CDR1 as MNHEY and CDR2 as SVGAGI. CDR3 DNA sequence: TGTGCCAGCAGTTCAGGACTGCCATCGAAGAATAATGAGCAGTTCTTC. Translation: CASSSGLPSKNNEQFF.

This rearrangement joins TRBV19 to TRBJ2-1; 7 bases line up with TRBD1. Germline CDR1 is LNHDA and CDR2 is SQIVND (reference sequence). This CDR3 spans 15 amino acids. The trim removed 8 bases at V and 0 bases at J, leaving 7 bases unmatched. Here the CDR3 DNA reads TGTGCCAGTCGATTAAACAGGGGCTCCTACAATGAGCAGTTCTTC. Translated, it gives CASRLNRGSYNEQFF.

The rearrangement uses TRBV6-1 and TRBJ1-4; no reliable D call. The germline CDR1 and CDR2 sequences are MNHNS and SASEGT. V was shortened by 3 bases and J by 3 bases, with 11 bases between the two germline ends. This CDR3 spans 15 amino acids. CDR3 nucleotides: TGTGCCAGCAGTGACCAAAGTTCAGCTAATGAAAAACTGTTTTTT. Translated, it gives CASSDQSSANEKLFF.

This chain joins TRBV5-1 and TRBJ2-7, with TRBD2 matching over 12 bases. The CDR3 is made up of 15 amino acids. In germline, CDR1 is SGHRS, CDR2 YFSETQ. The trim removed 0 bases at V and 2 bases at J, leaving 0 bases unmatched. CDR3: CASSLGLAGAYEQYF. CDR3 coding DNA: TGCGCCAGCAGCTTGGGACTAGCGGGGGCCTACGAGCAGTACTTC.

This clone was seen once. The V call is TRBV6-1, the J call TRBJ1-4, with 10 nucleotides matching TRBD1. Per germline, CDR1 MNHNS and CDR2 SASEGT. V trimming: 9 bases; J trimming: 8 bases; junction bases outside the gene matches: 3. The CDR3 loop spans 12 amino acids. CDR3 loop: CARQTGGEKLFF. DNA for the CDR3: TGTGCCAGGCAGACAGGGGGCGAAAAACTGTTTTTT.

Only one count was recorded for this clone. The chain is built from TRBV7-7 and TRBJ1-3, with a possible D match to TRBD1 (6 bases). The V and J ends lost 5 bases and 3 bases respectively, with 14 bases between them. Germline CDR1 is SSHAT and CDR2 is FNYEAQ (reference sequence). The CDR3 spans 15 residues. The CDR3 region is CASSPGQGNGNTIYF. As DNA, the CDR3 is TGTGCCAGCAGCCCCGGGCAGGGGAATGGAAACACCATATATTTT.

The gene calls are TRBV5-1 and TRBJ2-7; possible D gene TRBD1, 5 bases. Per germline, CDR1 SGHRS and CDR2 YFSETQ. Trimming removed 4 bases at V and 3 bases at J, with 29 bases between. This CDR3 is built from 19 residues. The CDR3 DNA is TGCGCCAGCAGCCCCATGAAGGTTGTAGGGGCCCAAGAAAGCTACGAGCAGTACTTC. Translating gives CASSPMKVVGAQESYEQYF.

The chain couples TRBV18 to TRBJ1-1; D is ambiguous. The length of the CDR3 is 12 residues. Germline V gene data show CDR1 as KGHSH and CDR2 as LQKENI. The V gene lost 5 bases and the J gene lost 5 bases, with 9 bases spanning the gap. The CDR3 bases are TGTGCCAGCTCAAACGCGGTTACTGAAGCTTTCTTT. It encodes CASSNAVTEAFF.

The rearrangement links TRBV27 to TRBJ2-3; D is perhaps TRBD2 (6 bases). Germline V gives CDR1 MNHEY, CDR2 SMNVEV (reference sequence). This CDR3 contains 14 residues. Trimming took 4 bases from V and 4 from J, leaving 12 bases between them. The CDR3 nucleotides are TGTGCCAGCAGTTCACTAGGCGGGGCAGATACGCAGTATTTT. This codes for CASSSLGGADTQYF.

The V call is TRBV4-2, the J call TRBJ2-2, with 7 bases matching TRBD2. The CDR3 is 15 residues long. Germline V CDR1 and CDR2: LGHNA, YNFKEQ. V was pared by 1 base and J by 3 bases, with 2 bases of the junction left unmatched. The CDR3, as DNA: TGTGCCAGCAGCCAAGTCAGCGGGGACACCGGGGAGCTGTTTTTT. Its translation is CASSQVSGDTGELFF.

By frequency in the sample, this clone is medium-sized. Other nucleotide sequences from this sample produce the same CDR3. The chain carries TRBV15 and TRBJ2-7, with 7 bases fitting TRBD2. Germline V CDR1 and CDR2: LNHNV, YYDKDF (reference sequence). V dropped 0 bases and J dropped 6; count of bases not matched to a gene: 8. The CDR3 is 15 amino acids. The CDR3 bases are TGTGCCACCAGCAGAGAGGGGGGGTCTTTGGGCGAGCAGTACTTC. Translated, it gives CATSREGGSLGEQYF.

The V gene is TRBV4-2, the J gene TRBJ2-1; 7 bases agree with TRBD2. This CDR3 spans 17 amino acids. V shed 0 bases and J 2 bases; nucleotides not matched to a gene: 7. Germline-derived CDR1 and CDR2 are LGHNA and YNFKEQ. CDR3 in DNA: TGTGCCAGCAGCCAAGATCCCGCTAGCGGAGCCTACAATGAGCAGTTCTTC. Its protein is CASSQDPASGAYNEQFF.

This rearrangement joins TRBV23-1 to TRBJ2-7, with a weak D call TRBD1 (6 bases). TRBV23-1 falls under the ORF class, with uncertain function. The CDR3 has 14 amino acids. The V and J ends lost 6 bases and 2 bases respectively, with 14 bases between them. CDR3 sequence (DNA): TGCGCCAGCAGCGGGACAACTGTTACCTACGAGCAGTACTTC. It translates to CASSGTTVTYEQYF.

The CDR3 DNA follows: TGTGCCAGCAGTGCGACAGGGGGCTCAGGGGCAGATACGCAGTATTTT. It translates to CASSATGGSGADTQYF. This chain links TRBV6-1 with TRBJ2-3; TRBD1 agrees at 10 bases. CDR3 size: 16 residues. CDR1 is MNHNS, CDR2 SASEGT, per germline. Unmatched junction bases numbered 8, after V lost 4 bases and J lost 4 bases.

This chain connects TRBV7-6 to TRBJ2-6, with D unclear. The germline V and J ends were trimmed by 3 bases and 1 base, with 13 bases remaining between them. From germline, CDR1 is SGHVS and CDR2 FNYEAQ. The CDR3 is 17 residues long. The CDR3 region is CASSLTPTGSGANVLTF. For the CDR3, the DNA is TGTGCCAGCAGCTTGACACCTACTGGGTCTGGGGCCAACGTCCTGACTTTC.

This chain connects TRBV2 to TRBJ2-7, with D possibly being TRBD1 (5 bases). This CDR3 contains 13 residues. The V end was cut by 4 bases, the J end by 6 bases, with 13 bases between. Per germline, CDR1 SNHLY and CDR2 FYNNEI. CDR3 loop: CASSGGRVGEQYF. As DNA, the CDR3 is TGTGCCAGCAGTGGGGGCAGGGTTGGCGAGCAGTACTTC. The full variable domain, completed using reference TRBV2 and TRBJ2-7, is EPEVTQTPSHQVTQMGQEVILRCVPISNHLYFYWYRQILGQKVEFLVSFYNNEISEKSEIFDDQFSVERPDGSNFTLKIRSTKLEDSAMYFCASSGGRVGEQYFGPGTRLTVT.

The rearrangement uses TRBV5-1 and TRBJ2-1; 8 nucleotides align to TRBD1. The germline V gene has CDR1 SGHRS and CDR2 YFSETQ. The CDR3 is made up of 17 amino acids. Trimming took 2 bases from V and 4 from J; bases not matched to a gene: 11. CDR3 protein: CASSLPGQGASYNEQFF. DNA of the CDR3: TGCGCCAGCAGCTTACCCGGACAGGGAGCATCTTACAATGAGCAGTTCTTC.

This chain joins TRBV27 and TRBJ1-5; TRBD1 agrees at 8 bases. This CDR3 comprises 15 residues. V gave up 4 bases and J gave up 2 bases; unmatched junction bases: 4. Germline CDR1 and CDR2: MNHEY and SMNVEV (reference sequence). CDR3 in amino acids: CASSSTGAGNQPQHF. CDR3 coding DNA: TGTGCCAGCAGTTCGACAGGGGCGGGCAATCAGCCCCAGCATTTT.